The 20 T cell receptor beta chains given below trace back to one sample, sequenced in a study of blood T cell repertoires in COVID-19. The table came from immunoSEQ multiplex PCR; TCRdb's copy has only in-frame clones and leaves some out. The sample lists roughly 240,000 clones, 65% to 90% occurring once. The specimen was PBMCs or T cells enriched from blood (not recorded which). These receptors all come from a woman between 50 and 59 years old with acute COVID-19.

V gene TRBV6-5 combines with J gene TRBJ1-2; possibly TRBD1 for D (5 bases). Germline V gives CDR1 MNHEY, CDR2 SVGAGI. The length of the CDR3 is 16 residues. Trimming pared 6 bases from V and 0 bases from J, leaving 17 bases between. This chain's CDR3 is CASRYRTDSANYGYTF. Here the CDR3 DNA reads TGTGCCAGCAGGTACAGGACGGACTCAGCTAACTATGGCTACACCTTC.

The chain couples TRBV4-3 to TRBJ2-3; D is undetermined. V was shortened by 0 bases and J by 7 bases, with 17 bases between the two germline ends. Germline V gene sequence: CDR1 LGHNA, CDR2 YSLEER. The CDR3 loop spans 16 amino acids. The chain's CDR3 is CASSQDAVQLSYTQYF. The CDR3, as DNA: TGCGCCAGCAGCCAAGATGCAGTACAGCTATCATATACGCAGTATTTT.

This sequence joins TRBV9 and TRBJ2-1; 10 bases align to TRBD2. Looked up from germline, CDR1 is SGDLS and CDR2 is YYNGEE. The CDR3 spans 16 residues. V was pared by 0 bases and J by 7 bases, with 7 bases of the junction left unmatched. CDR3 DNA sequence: TGTGCCAGCAGCGTAGAGTCAGCGGGGGGGCAGAATGAGCAGTTCTTC. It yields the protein CASSVESAGGQNEQFF. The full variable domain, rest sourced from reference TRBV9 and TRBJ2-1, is DSGVTQTPKHLITATGQRVTLRCSPRSGDLSVYWYQQSLDQGLQFLIQYYNGEERAKGNILERFSAQQFPDLHSELNLSSLELGDSALYFCASSVESAGGQNEQFFGPGTRLTVL.

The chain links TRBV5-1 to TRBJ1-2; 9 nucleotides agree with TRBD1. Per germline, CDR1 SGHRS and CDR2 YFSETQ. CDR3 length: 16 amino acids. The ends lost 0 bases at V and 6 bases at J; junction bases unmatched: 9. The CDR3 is CASSLGAGQGLDGYTF. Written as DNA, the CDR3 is TGCGCCAGCAGCTTGGGGGCGGGACAGGGCCTCGATGGCTACACCTTC.

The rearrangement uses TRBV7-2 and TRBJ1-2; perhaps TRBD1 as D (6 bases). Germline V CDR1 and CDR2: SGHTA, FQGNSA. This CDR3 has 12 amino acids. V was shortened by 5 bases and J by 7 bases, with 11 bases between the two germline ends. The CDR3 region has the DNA TGTGCCAGCAGCCCACAGGGAACTGGCTACACCTTC. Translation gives CASSPQGTGYTF.

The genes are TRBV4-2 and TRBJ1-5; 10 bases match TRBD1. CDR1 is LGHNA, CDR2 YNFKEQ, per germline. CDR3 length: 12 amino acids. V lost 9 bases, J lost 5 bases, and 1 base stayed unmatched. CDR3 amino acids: CASGQGDQPQHF. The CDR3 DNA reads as TGTGCCAGTGGACAGGGGGATCAGCCCCAGCATTTT.

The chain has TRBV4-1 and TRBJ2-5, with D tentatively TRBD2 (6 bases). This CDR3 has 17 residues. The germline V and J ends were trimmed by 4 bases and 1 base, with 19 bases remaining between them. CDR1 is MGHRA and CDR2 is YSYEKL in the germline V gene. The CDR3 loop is CASSPLSGFSGQETQYF. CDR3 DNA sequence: TGCGCCAGCAGCCCGCTTTCTGGTTTTAGCGGCCAAGAGACCCAGTACTTC.

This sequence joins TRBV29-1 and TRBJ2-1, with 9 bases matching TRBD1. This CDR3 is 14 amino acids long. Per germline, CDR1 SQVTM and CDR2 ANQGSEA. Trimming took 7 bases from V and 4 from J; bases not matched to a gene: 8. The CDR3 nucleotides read TGCAGCGGTACGGGACAGGGATTTTACAATGAGCAGTTCTTC. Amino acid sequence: CSGTGQGFYNEQFF.

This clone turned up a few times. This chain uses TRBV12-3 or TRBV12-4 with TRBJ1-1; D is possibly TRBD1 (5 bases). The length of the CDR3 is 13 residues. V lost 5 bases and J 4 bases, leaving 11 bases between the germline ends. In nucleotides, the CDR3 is TGTGCCAGCAGTCAGGGTTGGGGCACTGAAGCTTTCTTT. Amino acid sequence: CASSQGWGTEAFF.

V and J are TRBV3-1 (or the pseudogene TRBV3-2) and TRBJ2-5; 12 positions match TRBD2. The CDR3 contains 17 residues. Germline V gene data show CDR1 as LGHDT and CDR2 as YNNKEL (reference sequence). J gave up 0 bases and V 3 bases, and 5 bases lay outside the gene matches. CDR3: CASSQLAGGRYQETQYF. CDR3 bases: TGTGCCAGCAGCCAGCTAGCGGGGGGGAGGTACCAAGAGACCCAGTACTTC.

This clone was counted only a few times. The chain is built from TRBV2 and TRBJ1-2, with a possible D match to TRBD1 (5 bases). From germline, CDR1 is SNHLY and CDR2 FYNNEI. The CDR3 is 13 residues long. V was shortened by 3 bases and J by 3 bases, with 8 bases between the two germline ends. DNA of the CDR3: TGTGCCAGCAGTGAGGAGACAGACTATGGCTACACCTTC. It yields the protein CASSEETDYGYTF.

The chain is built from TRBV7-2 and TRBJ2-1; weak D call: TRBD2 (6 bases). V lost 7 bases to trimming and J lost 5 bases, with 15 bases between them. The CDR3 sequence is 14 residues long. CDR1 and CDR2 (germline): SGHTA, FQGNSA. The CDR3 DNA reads TGTGCCAGCATTCCGGGACTCCTAAACAATGAGCAGTTCTTC. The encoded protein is CASIPGLLNNEQFF.

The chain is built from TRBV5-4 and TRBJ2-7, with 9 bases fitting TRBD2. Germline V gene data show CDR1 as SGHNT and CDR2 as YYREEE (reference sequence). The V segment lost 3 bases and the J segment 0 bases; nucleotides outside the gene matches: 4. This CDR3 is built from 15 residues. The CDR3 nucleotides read TGTGCCAGCAGCTGGGGCGGGGGGGACTCCTACGAGCAGTACTTC. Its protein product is CASSWGGGDSYEQYF.

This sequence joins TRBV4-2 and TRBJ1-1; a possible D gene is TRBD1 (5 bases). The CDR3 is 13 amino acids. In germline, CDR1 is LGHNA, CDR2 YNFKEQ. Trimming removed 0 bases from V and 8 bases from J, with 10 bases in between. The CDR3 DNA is TGTGCCAGCAGCCAAGATAGGCCAGGGGAAGCTTTCTTT. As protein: CASSQDRPGEAFF.

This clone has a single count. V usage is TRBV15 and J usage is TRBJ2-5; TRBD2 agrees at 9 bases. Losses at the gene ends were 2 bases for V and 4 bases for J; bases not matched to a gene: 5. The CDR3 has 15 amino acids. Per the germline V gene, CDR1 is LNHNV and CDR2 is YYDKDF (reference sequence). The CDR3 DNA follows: TGTGCCACCAGCAGACTAGCGGGGACCGGAGAGACCCAGTACTTC. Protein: CATSRLAGTGETQYF.

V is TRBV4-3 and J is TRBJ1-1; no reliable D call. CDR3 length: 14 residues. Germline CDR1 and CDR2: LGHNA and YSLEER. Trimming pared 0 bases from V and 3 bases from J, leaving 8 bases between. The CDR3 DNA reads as TGCGCCAGCAGCCAAGAAGGCCGGGACACTGAAGCTTTCTTT. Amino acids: CASSQEGRDTEAFF.

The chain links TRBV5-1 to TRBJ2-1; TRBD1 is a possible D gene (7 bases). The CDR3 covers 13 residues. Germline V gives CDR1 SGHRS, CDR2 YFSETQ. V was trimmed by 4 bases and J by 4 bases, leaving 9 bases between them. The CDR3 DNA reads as TGCGCCAGCAGCGCGGGACAGTACAATGAGCAGTTCTTC. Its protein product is CASSAGQYNEQFF.

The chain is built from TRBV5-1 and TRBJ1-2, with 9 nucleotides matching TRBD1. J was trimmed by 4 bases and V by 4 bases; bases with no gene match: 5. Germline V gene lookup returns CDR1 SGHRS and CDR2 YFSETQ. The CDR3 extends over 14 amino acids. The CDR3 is CASSTGQGPYGYTF. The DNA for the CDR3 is TGCGCCAGCAGCACCGGACAGGGGCCCTATGGCTACACCTTC.

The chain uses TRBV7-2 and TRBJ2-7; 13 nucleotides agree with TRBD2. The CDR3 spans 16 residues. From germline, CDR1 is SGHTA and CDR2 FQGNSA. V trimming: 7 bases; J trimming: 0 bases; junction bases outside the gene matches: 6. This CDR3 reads CASTPLAGGSSYEQYF. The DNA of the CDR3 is TGTGCCAGCACCCCACTAGCGGGGGGGAGCTCCTACGAGCAGTACTTC.

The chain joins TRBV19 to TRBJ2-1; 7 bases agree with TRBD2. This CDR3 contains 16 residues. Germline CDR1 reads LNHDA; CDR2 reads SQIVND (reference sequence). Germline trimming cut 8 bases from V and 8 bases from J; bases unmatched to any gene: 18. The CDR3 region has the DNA TGTGCCAGTGGGAGTAAGCGGGGCAAGTCGGGCGATGAGCAGTTCTTC. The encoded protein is CASGSKRGKSGDEQFF.